Included here is one TCR beta chain sequence, with context. This clonotype was counted ten times or more. Its antigen is still unknown. Nothing much larger sits one base from this clone, and base qualities are not available. Measured from the cysteine to the phenylalanine, the CDR3 is 16 residues long. The retained sequence is limited to the CDR3, 48 bases, with the frame set at the first base. Trimmed from V: 1 base; trimmed from J: 0 bases; junction bases lacking a gene match: 3. CDR1 and CDR2 are read off the germline V gene as SGHTA and FQGNSA. Libraries from unsorted PBMCs were made from 2 million PBMCs kept in RNAlater at -80 degrees C until RNA extraction. The multiple sclerosis patients were enrolled in a US clinical protocol that evaluated disease progression with magnetic resonance imaging. Peripheral blood underwent Ficoll-Hypaque density gradient centrifugation to isolate PBMCs, which were then cryopreserved in liquid nitrogen.

This record comes from a study of neurological immune-mediated disorders (dated by TCRdb to about 2019). Describing the broader study: Of the roughly 34 multiple sclerosis patients, some 30 had relapsing-remitting MS and 3 had secondary progressive MS. The approximately 110 TCR-beta libraries covered PBMC samples along with longitudinal samples, technical triplicates, and paired sorted CD4+ and CD8+ T-cell subsets. Peripheral blood TCR-beta repertoires from patients with HTLV-I-associated myelopathy (HAM/TSP), patients with multiple sclerosis, and healthy controls were compared in the study using UMI-based sequencing. The cohort comprised 68 subjects: around 15 HAM/TSP patients, some 34 multiple sclerosis patients and 20 healthy controls. Beyond this particular receptor, the publication reports: TCR clonal expansion was highest in HAM/TSP patients and lowest in MS patients, with MS patients falling below even healthy controls. In phylogenetic analysis, the repertoires of 18 of 34 MS patients grouped into a cluster of related CDR3 sequences, which suggests a possible signature at the repertoire level. The MS cluster showed no association with clinical or MRI features, and the authors stated that larger cohorts are needed. No identical CDR3 amino acid sequences were shared among expanded clones across subjects, suggesting private TCR-beta repertoires in all groups.

cDNA was synthesized by template-switch 5'RACE using a primer carrying a 10-nucleotide random unique molecular identifier by which each TCR transcript was tagged. Every sequencing run covered 15-18 subjects and yielded more than 160 million TCR-beta sequences. Total RNA was extracted with the RNeasy kit. Using the KAPA Real-time Library Amplification kit, TCR-beta VDJ regions were amplified with primers for the TCR constant region and the 5'RACE anchor. A first PCR added sample indexes and Illumina adaptors, and a second PCR then raised library yield. The roughly 650 bp TCR product was size-selected on a 2% E-gel SizeSelection system after Ampure bead purification. Before pooling, library quality was checked on a Bioanalyzer, concentration was measured with Qubit, and libraries were quantified with the Kapa Library Quantification kit. Paired-end 2 x 150 bp sequencing of the libraries was performed on an Illumina HiSeq 2500. To increase sequence diversity, roughly 24-32% phiX was spiked into each library pool. Per the original workflow: The quality-filtered reads were processed with the UMI-based MiGEC pipeline, whose error correction step removed more than 75% of the raw TCR sequences. VDJ genes were aligned to IMGT germline references, and clonotypes were defined by unique CDR3 amino acid sequence plus V-J genes. Clonal expansion, Shannon diversity and CDR3 relatedness (CalcPairwiseDistances, ClusterSamples) were evaluated with VDJtools, and phylogenetic trees were built with CLCbio workbench. A clone was classed as expanded if it had 8 or more unique UMIs, a cutoff based on coefficient-of-variation modelling across technical triplicates. TCRdb trimmed public reads at Q25 via fastp, called clones via MiXCR and kept in-frame beta chains. All rows with the same CDR3 protein become a single entry with the most common DNA and genes. The V and J calls follow TCRdb's processing rather than the paper's. The sample yields 50,000 to 70,000 distinct CDR3 sequences; under 2.5% were counted once. The top ten hold less than 3.5% of the sample.

The rearrangement combines TRBV7-2 with TRBJ2-5; a stretch of 9 junction bases matches TRBD2. Sequencing input: PBMCs. The source of this sequence is a man aged 45-60 years with multiple sclerosis. The CDR3 sequence is CASSLGQRGDQETQYF. The DNA reads TGTGCCAGCAGCTTAGGCCAGCGGGGGGACCAAGAGACCCAGTACTTC.